Detailed here is one TCR beta chain. What it recognizes is unknown. The data were obtained in a study of siplizumab effects on memory and regulatory T cells. Study-wide results and caveats: There was no confirmation of the suppressive function of proliferating Tregs from siplizumab cultures. Neither a naive nor a memory phenotype was assignable to roughly 80-96% of proliferating CD4+ or CD8+ clones. Controls had roughly 28% Treg-derived mappable alloreactive CD4+ clones on average, versus about 69% with siplizumab. Tracing alloreactive clones into unstimulated subsets worked for only a minor fraction of them.

Sequencing was performed with immunoSEQ multiplex PCR; in TCRdb, only in-frame clones are kept and a portion is missing. Of more than 85,000 clones in the sample, approximately 90% are singletons; the top ten hold 15%. Looked up from germline, CDR1 is SGHTA and CDR2 is FQGNSA. The CDR3 runs to 14 residues. The junction had 6 bases not matched to a gene; V was cut back by 3 bases and J by 4 bases. Input material: CD4+ T cells sorted from blood. The genes are TRBV7-2 and TRBJ2-7, with 7 bases matching TRBD2. The TCR was taken from a human donor in good health. The CDR3 region is CASSLGGGPYEQYF. The CDR3 DNA reads TGTGCCAGCAGCTTGGGGGGAGGGCCTTACGAGCAGTACTTC.